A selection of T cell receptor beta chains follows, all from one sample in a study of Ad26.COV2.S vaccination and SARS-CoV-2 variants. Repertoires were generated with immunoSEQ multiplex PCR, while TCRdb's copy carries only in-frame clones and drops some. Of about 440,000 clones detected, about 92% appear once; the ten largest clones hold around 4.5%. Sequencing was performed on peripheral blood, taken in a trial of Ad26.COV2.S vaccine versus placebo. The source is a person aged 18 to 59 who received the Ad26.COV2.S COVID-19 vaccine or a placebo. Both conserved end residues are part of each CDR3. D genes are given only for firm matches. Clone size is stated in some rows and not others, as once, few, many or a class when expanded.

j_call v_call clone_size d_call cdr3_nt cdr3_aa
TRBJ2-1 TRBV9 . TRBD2 TGTGCCAGCAGCCTGGGACTAGCGGGAGCGAAAGATGAGCAGTTCTTC CASSLGLAGAKDEQFF
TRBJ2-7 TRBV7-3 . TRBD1 TGTGCCAGCAGCTCTAGCCCAGGGGGCGAGCAGTACTTC CASSSSPGGEQYF
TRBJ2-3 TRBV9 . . TGTGCCAGCAGCGCCCAAGGGTGGGGGGCGGAAACAGATACGCAGTATTTT CASSAQGWGAETDTQYF
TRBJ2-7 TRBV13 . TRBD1 TGTGCCAGCAGCTCCGGGACAGGCGTTATTGGGCAGTACTTC CASSSGTGVIGQYF
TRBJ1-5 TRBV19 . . TGTGCCAGTAGTATAATCGTGGAGGGGGATCAGCCCCAGCATTTT CASSIIVEGDQPQHF
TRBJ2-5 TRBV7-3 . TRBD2 TGTGCCAGCAGCCCCGGGACTAATGGAGAGACCCAGTACTTC CASSPGTNGETQYF
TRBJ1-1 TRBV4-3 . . TGCGCCAGCAGCCAAGTGGCAGGGGCTGAAGCTTTCTTT CASSQVAGAEAFF
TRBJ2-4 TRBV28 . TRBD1 TGTGCCACCCAAAGAACAGGGGGCGCCAACATTCAGTACTTC CATQRTGGANIQYF
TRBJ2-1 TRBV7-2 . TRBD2 TGTGCCAGCAGCTTAGGACTAGCAAAGAATGAGCAGTTCTTC CASSLGLAKNEQFF
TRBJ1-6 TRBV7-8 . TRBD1 TGTGCCAGCAGCTTAGAAGGGGGCTTTTCACCCCTCCACTTT CASSLEGGFSPLHF
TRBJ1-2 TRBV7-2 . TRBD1 TGTGCCAGCAGCTCCCCCCGGGGTGCAGGGGGATATGGCTACACCTTC CASSSPRGAGGYGYTF
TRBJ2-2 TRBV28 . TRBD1 TGTGCCAGCAGTCTAGGGACAGGGAACACCGGGGAGCTGTTTTTT CASSLGTGNTGELFF
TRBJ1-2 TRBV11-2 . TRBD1 TGTGCCAGCAGCTTAGATGGGAGGGGGCATAACTATGGCTACACCTTC CASSLDGRGHNYGYTF
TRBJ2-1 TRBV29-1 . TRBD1 TGCAGCGTTGAAGAGGACAGGGTTATAGGCAATGAGCAGTTCTTC CSVEEDRVIGNEQFF
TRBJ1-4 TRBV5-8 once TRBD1 TGTGCCAGCAGCTCCGGGACAGGAGGGGAAAAACTGTTTTTT CASSSGTGGEKLFF
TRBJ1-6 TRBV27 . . TGTGCCAGCAGTTTCGACGGGAGCTCCTATAATTCACCCCTCCACTTT CASSFDGSSYNSPLHF
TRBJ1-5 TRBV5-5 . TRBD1 TGTGCCAGCAGCTTGGCCCCGACAGGGGAGGGCAATCAGCCCCAGCATTTT CASSLAPTGEGNQPQHF
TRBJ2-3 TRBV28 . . TGTGCCAGCAGTTTGTGGCGGCGGGGCCCAGATACGCAGTATTTT CASSLWRRGPDTQYF
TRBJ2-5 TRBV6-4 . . TGTGCCGGAGATAGCGTGAACCTGCGGGAGACCCAGTACTTC CAGDSVNLRETQYF